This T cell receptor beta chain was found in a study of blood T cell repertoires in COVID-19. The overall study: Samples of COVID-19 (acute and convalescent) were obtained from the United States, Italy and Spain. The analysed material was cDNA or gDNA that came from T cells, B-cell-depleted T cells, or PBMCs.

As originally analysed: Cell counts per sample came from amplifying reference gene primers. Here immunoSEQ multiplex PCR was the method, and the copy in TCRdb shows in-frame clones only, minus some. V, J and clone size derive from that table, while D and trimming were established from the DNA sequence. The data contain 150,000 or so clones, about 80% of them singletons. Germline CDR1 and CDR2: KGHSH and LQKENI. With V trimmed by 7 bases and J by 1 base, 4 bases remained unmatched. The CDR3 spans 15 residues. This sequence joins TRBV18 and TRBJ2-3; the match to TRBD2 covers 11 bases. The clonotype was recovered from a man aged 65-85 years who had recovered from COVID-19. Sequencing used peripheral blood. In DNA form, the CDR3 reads TGTGCCAGCTTTCGGACTAGCGGGCGCACAGATACGCAGTATTTT. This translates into CASFRTSGRTDTQYF.